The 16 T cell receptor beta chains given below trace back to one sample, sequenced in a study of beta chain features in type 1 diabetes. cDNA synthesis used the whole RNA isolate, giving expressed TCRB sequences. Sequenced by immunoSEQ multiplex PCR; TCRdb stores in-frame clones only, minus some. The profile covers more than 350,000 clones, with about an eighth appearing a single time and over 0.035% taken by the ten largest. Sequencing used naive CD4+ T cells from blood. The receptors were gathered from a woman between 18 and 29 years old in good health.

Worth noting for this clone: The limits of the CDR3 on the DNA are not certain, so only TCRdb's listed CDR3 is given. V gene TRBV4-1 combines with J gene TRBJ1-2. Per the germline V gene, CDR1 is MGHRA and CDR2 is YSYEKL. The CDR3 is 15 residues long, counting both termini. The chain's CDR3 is CASSQVLRANYGYTF.

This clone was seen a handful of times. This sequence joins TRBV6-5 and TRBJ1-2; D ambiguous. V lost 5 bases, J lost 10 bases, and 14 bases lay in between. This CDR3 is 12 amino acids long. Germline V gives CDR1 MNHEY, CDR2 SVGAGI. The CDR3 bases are TGTGCCAGCAGTCTCACTCAAAAGGCCTACACCTTC. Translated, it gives CASSLTQKAYTF.

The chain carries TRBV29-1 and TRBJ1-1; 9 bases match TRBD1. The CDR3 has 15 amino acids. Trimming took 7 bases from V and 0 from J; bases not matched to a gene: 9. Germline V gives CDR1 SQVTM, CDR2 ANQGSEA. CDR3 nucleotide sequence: TGCAGCGCCAGGAAGACAGGGGGTCTGAACACTGAAGCTTTCTTT. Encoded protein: CSARKTGGLNTEAFF.

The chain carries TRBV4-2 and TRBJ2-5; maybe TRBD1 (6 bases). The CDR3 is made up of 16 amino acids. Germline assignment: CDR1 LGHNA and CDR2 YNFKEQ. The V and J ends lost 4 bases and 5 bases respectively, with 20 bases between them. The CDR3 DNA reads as TGTGCCAGCAGCCGCGACGGGACCTCCCAGGGGGAGACCCAGTACTTC. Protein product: CASSRDGTSQGETQYF.

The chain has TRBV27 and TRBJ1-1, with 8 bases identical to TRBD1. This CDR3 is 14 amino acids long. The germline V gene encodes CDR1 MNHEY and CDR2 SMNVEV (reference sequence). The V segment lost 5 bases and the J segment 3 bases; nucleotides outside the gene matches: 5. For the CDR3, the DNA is TGTGCCAGCAGTCCCCAGGGGGCGGACACTGAAGCTTTCTTT. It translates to CASSPQGADTEAFF.

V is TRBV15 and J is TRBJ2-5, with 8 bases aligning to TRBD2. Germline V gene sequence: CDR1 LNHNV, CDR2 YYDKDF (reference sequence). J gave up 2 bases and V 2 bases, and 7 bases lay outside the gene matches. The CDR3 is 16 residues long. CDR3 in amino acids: CATSRSAGGLQETQYF. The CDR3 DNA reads TGTGCCACCAGCAGAAGCGCGGGAGGCCTGCAAGAGACCCAGTACTTC.

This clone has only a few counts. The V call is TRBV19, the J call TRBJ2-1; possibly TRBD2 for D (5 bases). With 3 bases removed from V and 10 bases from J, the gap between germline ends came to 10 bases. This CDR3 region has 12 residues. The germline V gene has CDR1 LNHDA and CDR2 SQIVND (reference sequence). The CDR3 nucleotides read TGTGCCAGTAGTATTTGGGCTAGCGAGCAGTTCTTC. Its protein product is CASSIWASEQFF.

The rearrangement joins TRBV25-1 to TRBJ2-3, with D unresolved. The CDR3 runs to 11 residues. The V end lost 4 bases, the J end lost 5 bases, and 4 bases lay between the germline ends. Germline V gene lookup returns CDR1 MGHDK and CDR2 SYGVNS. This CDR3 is CASSVGDTQYF. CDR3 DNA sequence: TGTGCCAGCAGTGTCGGAGATACGCAGTATTTT.

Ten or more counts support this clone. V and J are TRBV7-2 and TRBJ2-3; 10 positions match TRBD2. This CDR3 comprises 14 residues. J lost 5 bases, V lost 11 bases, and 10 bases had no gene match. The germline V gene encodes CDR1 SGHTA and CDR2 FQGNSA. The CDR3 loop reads CAGRLAGQIDTQYF. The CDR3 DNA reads TGTGCCGGTAGACTAGCGGGTCAAATAGATACGCAGTATTTT.

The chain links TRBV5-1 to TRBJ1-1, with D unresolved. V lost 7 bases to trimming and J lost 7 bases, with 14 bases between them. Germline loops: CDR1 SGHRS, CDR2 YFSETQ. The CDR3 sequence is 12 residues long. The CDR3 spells CASSGADFEAFF. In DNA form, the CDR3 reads TGCGCCAGCTCCGGCGCAGATTTTGAAGCTTTCTTT. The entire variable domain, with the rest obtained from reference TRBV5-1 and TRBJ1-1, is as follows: KAGVTQTPRYLIKTRGQQVTLSCSPISGHRSVSWYQQTPGQGLQFLFEYFSETQRNKGNFPGRFSGRQFSNSRSEMNVSTLELGDSALYLCASSGADFEAFFGQGTRLTVV.

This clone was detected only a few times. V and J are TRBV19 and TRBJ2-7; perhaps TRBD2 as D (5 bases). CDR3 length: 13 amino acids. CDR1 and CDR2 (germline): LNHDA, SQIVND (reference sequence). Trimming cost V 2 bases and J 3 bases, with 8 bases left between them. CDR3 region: CASSIRDFYEQYF. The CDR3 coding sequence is TGTGCCAGTAGTATACGGGATTTCTACGAGCAGTACTTC.

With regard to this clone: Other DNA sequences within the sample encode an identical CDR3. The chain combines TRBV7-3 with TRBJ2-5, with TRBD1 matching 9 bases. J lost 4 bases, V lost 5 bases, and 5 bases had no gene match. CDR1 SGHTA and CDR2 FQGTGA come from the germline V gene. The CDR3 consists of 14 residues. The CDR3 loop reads CASSPTGGRETQYF. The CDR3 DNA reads TGTGCCAGCAGCCCCACAGGGGGCAGAGAGACCCAGTACTTC.

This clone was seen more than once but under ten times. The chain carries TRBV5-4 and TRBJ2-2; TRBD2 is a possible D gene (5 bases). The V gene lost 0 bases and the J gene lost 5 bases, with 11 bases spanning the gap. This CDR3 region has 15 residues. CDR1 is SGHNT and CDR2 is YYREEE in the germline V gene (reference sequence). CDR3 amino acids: CASSLAGYHTGELFF. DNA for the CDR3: TGTGCCAGCAGCTTGGCGGGGTATCATACCGGGGAGCTGTTTTTT. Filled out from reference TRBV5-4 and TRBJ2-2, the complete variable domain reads ETGVTQSPTHLIKTRGQQVTLRCSSQSGHNTVSWYQQALGQGPQFIFQYYREEENGRGNFPPRFSGLQFPNYSSELNVNALELDDSALYLCASSLAGYHTGELFFGEGSRLTVL.

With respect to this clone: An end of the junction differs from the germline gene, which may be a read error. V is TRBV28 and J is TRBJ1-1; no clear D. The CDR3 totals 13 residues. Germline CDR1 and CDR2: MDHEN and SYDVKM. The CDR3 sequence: CASSPSPNPEAFF. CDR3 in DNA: TGTGCCAGCAGTCCAAGTCCGAACCCTGAAGCTTTCTTT.

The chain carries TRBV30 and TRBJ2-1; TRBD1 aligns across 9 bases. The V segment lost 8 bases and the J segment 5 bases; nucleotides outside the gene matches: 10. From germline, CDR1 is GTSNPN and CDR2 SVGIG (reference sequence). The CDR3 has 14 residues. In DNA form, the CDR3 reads TGTGCCACAACAGGGGGCCGCGGCAACAATGAGCAGTTCTTC. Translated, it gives CATTGGRGNNEQFF.

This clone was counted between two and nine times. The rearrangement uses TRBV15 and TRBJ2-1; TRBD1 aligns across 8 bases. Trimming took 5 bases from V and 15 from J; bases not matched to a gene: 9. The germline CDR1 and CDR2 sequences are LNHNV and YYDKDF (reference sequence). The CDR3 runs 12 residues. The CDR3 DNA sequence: TGTGCCACCAGCCTGGACAGGGCGGCGGGGTTCTTC. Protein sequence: CATSLDRAAGFF.